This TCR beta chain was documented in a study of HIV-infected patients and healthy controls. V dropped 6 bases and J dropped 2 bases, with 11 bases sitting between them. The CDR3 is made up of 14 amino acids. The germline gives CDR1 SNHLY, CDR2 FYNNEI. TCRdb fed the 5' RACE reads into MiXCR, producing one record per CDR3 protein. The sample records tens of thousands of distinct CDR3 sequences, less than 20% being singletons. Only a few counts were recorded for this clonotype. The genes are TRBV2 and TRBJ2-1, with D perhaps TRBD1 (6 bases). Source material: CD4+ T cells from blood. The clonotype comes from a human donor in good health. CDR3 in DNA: TGTGCCAGCAGACCACAGGGACCCTACAATGAGCAGTTCTTC. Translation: CASRPQGPYNEQFF. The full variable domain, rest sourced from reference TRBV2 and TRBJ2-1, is EPEVTQTPSHQVTQMGQEVILRCVPISNHLYFYWYRQILGQKVEFLVSFYNNEISEKSEIFDDQFSVERPDGSNFTLKIRSTKLEDSAMYFCASRPQGPYNEQFFGPGTRLTVL.